In its sample, the clone carrying this TCR beta chain was seen a few times. What it binds is unknown. The sample belongs to a study of CD8+CD57+ T cells in acquired aplastic anemia. On the study more broadly: Sorted CD4+ and CD8+ cells yielded DNA averaging roughly 3.3 ug. Findings and limits, study-wide: For CD8+ Simpson's diversity, patients and controls showed no significant difference.

Germline-derived CDR1 and CDR2 are LNHDA and SQIVND (reference sequence). Trimming removed 5 bases at V and 2 bases at J, with 18 bases between. The CDR3 runs to 16 residues. Genomic DNA was employed as the template in profiling TCR beta VDJ and CDR3. TCRdb reprocessed the reads via MiXCR and lists one record per CDR3 protein. The top ten clones hold roughly 8% of a sample with around 250,000 distinct CDR3 sequences, 55% to 65% of them seen once. This receptor was identified in a human donor with severe aplastic anemia or a healthy control (not recorded which). The rearrangement links TRBV19 to TRBJ1-1; no reliable D call. Sequenced input: sorted CD4+, CD8+, or CD8+CD57+ T cells (not recorded which) from PBMCs. This CDR3 is CASSAPLWAVNTEAFF. In DNA, the CDR3 is TGTGCCAGTAGTGCGCCATTGTGGGCAGTTAACACTGAAGCTTTCTTT.